The 22 T cell receptor beta chains below come from one sample, sequenced in a study of cytomegalovirus exposure and HLA in healthy donors. PCR was performed using 60 Vbeta and 13 Jbeta primers. Repertoires were generated with immunoSEQ multiplex PCR, while TCRdb's copy carries only in-frame clones and drops some. The table records some 130,000 clones, 82% of them present only once. Input material: PBMCs. The origin of the receptors is a male donor in good health and CMV-seropositive.

The chain combines TRBV18 with TRBJ1-1; TRBD1 matches 8 bases. Unmatched junction bases numbered 7, after V lost 6 bases and J lost 4 bases. Per the germline V gene, CDR1 is KGHSH and CDR2 is LQKENI. The CDR3 runs 14 residues. In DNA, the CDR3 is TGTGCCAGCTCGGGACAGGTCGAAGGCACTGAAGCTTTCTTT. This encodes CASSGQVEGTEAFF. Filled out from reference TRBV18 and TRBJ1-1, the complete variable domain reads NAGVMQNPRHLVRRRGQEARLRCSPMKGHSHVYWYRQLPEEGLKFMVYLQKENIIDESGMPKERFSAEFPKEGPSILRIQQVVRGDSAAYFCASSGQVEGTEAFFGQGTRLTVV.

V is TRBV2 and J is TRBJ1-2; tentative D call: TRBD1 (5 bases). Deletions cut 6 bases from V and 5 bases from J, with 10 bases between. This CDR3 region has 12 residues. The germline gives CDR1 SNHLY, CDR2 FYNNEI. CDR3 residues: CASRDDRYGYTF. As DNA, the CDR3 is TGTGCCAGCAGGGACGACAGATATGGCTACACCTTC. The full variable domain, in which reference TRBV2 and TRBJ1-2 provide the parts outside the CDR3, is EPEVTQTPSHQVTQMGQEVILRCVPISNHLYFYWYRQILGQKVEFLVSFYNNEISEKSEIFDDQFSVERPDGSNFTLKIRSTKLEDSAMYFCASRDDRYGYTFGSGTRLTVV.

The chain combines TRBV7-2 with TRBJ2-5; 8 bases align to TRBD2. This CDR3 has 14 residues. Germline values: CDR1 SGHTA, CDR2 FQGNSA. Trimming took 3 bases from V and 3 from J; bases not matched to a gene: 3. The CDR3 region is CASSFRGGEETQYF. CDR3 bases: TGTGCCAGCAGCTTTCGGGGGGGGGAAGAGACCCAGTACTTC.

This clone occurred a few times. The chain joins TRBV13 to TRBJ2-5, with TRBD2 identical over 7 bases. The DNA end is a closer match to TRBJ2-7, so the J assignment may be wrong. CDR3 size: 15 residues. CDR1 is PRHDT, CDR2 FYEKMQ, per germline (reference sequence). CDR3 nucleotides: TGTGCCAGCAGCTTATCAACAGGCGGGGGCTACGAGCAGTACTTC. Its translation: CASSLSTGGGYEQYF.

Comment on this clone: One end of the junction is discordant with germline, which a read error may explain. V and J are TRBV5-1 and TRBJ1-3; 7 nucleotides line up with TRBD1. There are 14 residues in the CDR3. Germline CDR1 and CDR2: SGHRS and YFSETQ. Here the CDR3 DNA reads TGCGCCAGCACCTTGACAGGGTCTGGAAACACCATATATTTT. Its translation is CASTLTGSGNTIYF.

CDR3 DNA sequence: TGTGCCAGCAGCAGTAGCGGAGGAAGCACAGATACGCAGTATTTT. Translated: CASSSSGGSTDTQYF. The chain combines TRBV11-2 with TRBJ2-3; D may be TRBD2 (6 bases). There are 15 residues in the CDR3. Trimming shortened V by 5 bases and J by 0 bases, and 12 bases separated the two germline ends. Germline CDR1 SGHAT, CDR2 FQNNGV. The whole variable domain, filled in from reference TRBV11-2 and TRBJ2-3, reads EAGVAQSPRYKIIEKRQSVAFWCNPISGHATLYWYQQILGQGPKLLIQFQNNGVVDDSQLPKDRFSAERLKGVDSTLKIQPAKLEDSAVYLCASSSSGGSTDTQYFGPGTRLTVL.

This chain joins TRBV18 and TRBJ1-1; D might be TRBD1 (6 bases). Germline V lookup: CDR1 KGHSH, CDR2 LQKENI. Trimming left V 3 bases short and J 0 bases short, with 11 bases between. This CDR3 is 15 amino acids long. CDR3: CASSPGGAVNTEAFF. In DNA form, the CDR3 reads TGTGCCAGCTCACCGGGGGGGGCGGTGAACACTGAAGCTTTCTTT.

V is TRBV7-2 and J is TRBJ2-1; D uncertain. The CDR3 is 11 residues long. CDR1 SGHTA and CDR2 FQGNSA come from the germline V gene. V was pared by 5 bases and J by 10 bases, with 9 bases between. The chain's CDR3 is CASSAYEEQFF. The CDR3 nucleotides read TGTGCCAGCAGCGCCTACGAGGAGCAGTTCTTC.

The chain has TRBV7-2 and TRBJ2-2; 9 nucleotides match TRBD1. V dropped 4 bases and J dropped 5; count of bases not matched to a gene: 5. This CDR3 is built from 15 residues. Germline loops: CDR1 SGHTA, CDR2 FQGNSA. CDR3 in DNA: TGTGCCAGCAGCTACAGGGGGCGAGGGACCGGGGAGCTGTTTTTT. Its translation is CASSYRGRGTGELFF.

The chain recombines TRBV7-2 with TRBJ2-5; 9 nucleotides agree with TRBD2. CDR1 is SGHTA and CDR2 is FQGNSA in the germline V gene. The ends lost 1 base at V and 1 base at J; junction bases unmatched: 13. There are 19 residues in the CDR3. CDR3 coding DNA: TGTGCCAGCAGCTTAGTCGGACTAGCGTTTGAGGGGCCCCAAGAGACCCAGTACTTC. It yields the protein CASSLVGLAFEGPQETQYF.

This chain connects TRBV7-2 to TRBJ2-3; 10 bases are shared with TRBD2. Germline V CDR1 and CDR2: SGHTA, FQGNSA. CDR3 length: 17 amino acids. After removal of 0 bases from V and 1 base from J, the junction contained 4 bases not matched to a gene. CDR3 sequence: CASSLAASGSGTDTQYF. The CDR3 DNA is TGTGCCAGCAGCTTAGCCGCTAGCGGGAGTGGCACAGATACGCAGTATTTT.

The V and J genes are TRBV28 and TRBJ2-5; 11 bases map to TRBD2. The junction had 5 bases not matched to a gene; V was cut back by 3 bases and J by 5 bases. CDR3 size: 15 residues. Germline CDR1 and CDR2: MDHEN and SYDVKM. The DNA of the CDR3 is TGTGCCAGCAGTTTGGTGACTAGCGGGATGGAGACCCAGTACTTC. Its translation: CASSLVTSGMETQYF. Complete variable domain (other parts from reference TRBV28 and TRBJ2-5): DVKVTQSSRYLVKRTGEKVFLECVQDMDHENMFWYRQDPGLGLRLIYFSYDVKMKEKGDIPEGYSVSREKKERFSLILESASTNQTSMYLCASSLVTSGMETQYFGPGTRLLVL.

The chain links TRBV27 to TRBJ2-3; TRBD1 might be the D (6 bases). Per the germline V gene, CDR1 is MNHEY and CDR2 is SMNVEV (reference sequence). The CDR3 has 12 residues. Trimming took 5 bases from V and 8 from J, leaving 11 bases between them. The CDR3 nucleotides are TGTGCCAGCAGTCCCCCACAGGGTACGCAGTATTTT. Its translation is CASSPPQGTQYF.

The chain couples TRBV5-4 to TRBJ2-7, with 13 bases identical to TRBD2. J was trimmed by 0 bases and V by 4 bases; bases with no gene match: 16. CDR1 is SGHNT and CDR2 is YYREEE in the germline V gene (reference sequence). The CDR3 has 20 residues. The CDR3 loop is CASSEGLEGLAGSRSYEQYF. DNA of the CDR3: TGTGCCAGCAGCGAAGGACTTGAGGGACTAGCGGGATCCCGCTCCTACGAGCAGTACTTC. Full variable domain (missing parts from reference TRBV5-4 and TRBJ2-7): ETGVTQSPTHLIKTRGQQVTLRCSSQSGHNTVSWYQQALGQGPQFIFQYYREEENGRGNFPPRFSGLQFPNYSSELNVNALELDDSALYLCASSEGLEGLAGSRSYEQYFGPGTRLTVT.

CDR3 nucleotides: TGTGCCAGCAGCCAACTAGGAGTAGGCGAGACCCAGTACTTC. Amino acid sequence: CASSQLGVGETQYF. The V call is TRBV7-3, the J call TRBJ2-5, with D possibly matching TRBD2 (5 bases). The V gene's germline CDR1 is SGHTA and CDR2 FQGTGA. V dropped 5 bases and J dropped 5 bases, with 15 bases sitting between them. The CDR3 is made up of 14 amino acids.

The CDR3 nucleotides read TGTGCCAGCATCTCCCCCCTGGCTAGCGCCTACAATGAGCAGTTCTTC. Its translation is CASISPLASAYNEQFF. The J gene is TRBJ2-1, the V gene TRBV11-2; D possibly corresponds to TRBD2 (6 bases). The CDR3 has 16 residues. The V end was cut by 7 bases, the J end by 2 bases, with 18 bases between. Germline V gene lookup returns CDR1 SGHAT and CDR2 FQNNGV.

The J gene is TRBJ1-2, the V gene TRBV29-1; tentatively, D is TRBD1 (6 bases). The V end was cut by 7 bases, the J end by 0 bases, with 9 bases between. CDR1 SQVTM and CDR2 ANQGSEA come from the germline V gene. This CDR3 spans 12 amino acids. CDR3 loop: CSAWTANYGYTF. The DNA of the CDR3 is TGCAGCGCCTGGACAGCTAACTATGGCTACACCTTC.

This rearrangement joins TRBV20-1 to TRBJ1-2, with D maybe TRBD1 (6 bases). Germline loops: CDR1 DFQATT, CDR2 SNEGSKA (reference sequence). V lost 7 bases and J lost 4, with 10 bases in between. This CDR3 comprises 11 residues. CDR3 coding DNA: TGCAGTGGGGGGGGCCTCTATGGCTACACCTTC. It encodes CSGGGLYGYTF.

The V call is TRBV7-9, the J call TRBJ1-5; 8 nucleotides match TRBD1. Germline V CDR1 and CDR2: SEHNR, FQNEAQ (reference sequence). This CDR3 is 14 amino acids long. The V gene end was trimmed by 5 bases and the J gene end by 7 bases; junction bases not matched to a gene: 7. The CDR3 loop reads CASSPDRASQPQHF. CDR3 DNA: TGTGCCAGCAGCCCGGACAGGGCAAGCCAGCCCCAGCATTTT.

The J gene is TRBJ2-4, the V gene TRBV9; D might be TRBD1 (6 bases). The CDR3 spans 15 residues. Germline CDR1 is SGDLS and CDR2 is YYNGEE. V gave up 3 bases and J gave up 4 bases, with 14 bases separating them. CDR3 amino acids: CASSAGRDTKNIQYF. As DNA, the CDR3 is TGTGCCAGCAGCGCCGGACGGGACACTAAAAACATTCAGTACTTC.

The chain recombines TRBV4-3 with TRBJ2-7; D might be TRBD2 (5 bases). The CDR3 runs to 14 residues. V shed 4 bases and J shed 3 bases, with 13 bases lying between them. The germline V gene has CDR1 LGHNA and CDR2 YSLEER. The DNA for the CDR3 is TGCGCCAGCAGCCCGACGGCCCGGGGCTACGAGCAGTACTTC. This codes for CASSPTARGYEQYF.

This clone was seen more than once but under ten times. The chain combines TRBV7-2 with TRBJ2-2; 8 bases are shared with TRBD2. Germline trimming cut 4 bases from V and 2 bases from J; bases unmatched to any gene: 6. CDR1 is SGHTA and CDR2 is FQGNSA in the germline V gene. CDR3 length: 16 amino acids. The CDR3 DNA is TGTGCCAGCAGCTCCCGGGGGGGATCCAACACCGGGGAGCTGTTTTTT. Its protein product is CASSSRGGSNTGELFF.